This passage covers 26 T cell receptor beta chains from one sample sequenced in a study of T cells in Graves' hyperthyroidism and ophthalmopathy (dated by TCRdb to between 2018 and 2021). Receptor amplification or capture employed multiplex PCR. Sequencing was carried out with an Illumina HiSeq 2000. The TCR beta CDR3 regions were amplified from RNA transcripts. A first-round RT-PCR of the TCR CDR3 used the HTBI primer set with the Qiagen OneStep RT-PCR kit. TCRdb itself trimmed the public reads at Q25 with fastp, ran MiXCR and retained productive beta chains. All rows with the same CDR3 protein become a single entry with the most common DNA and genes. The sample table holds 300,000 to 400,000 distinct CDR3 sequences, of which approximately 22% were seen once. Together, the top ten hold around half of the sample. The sample taken for sequencing was blood. All receptors come from a woman aged 45-65 years with Graves' hyperthyroidism.

This clonotype showed up many times. The V gene is TRBV20-1, the J gene TRBJ2-3, with D perhaps TRBD1 (5 bases). V was clipped by 7 bases and J by 2 bases, with 10 bases between them. CDR1 DFQATT and CDR2 SNEGSKA come from the germline V gene (reference sequence). This CDR3 is 12 amino acids long. In DNA form, the CDR3 reads TGCAGTGGGGGCGCAGACACAGATACGCAGTATTTT. This encodes CSGGADTDTQYF.

This clonotype was seen ten or more times. The chain recombines TRBV2 with TRBJ1-6; a possible D gene is TRBD1 (5 bases). Deletions cut 7 bases from V and 7 bases from J, with 14 bases between. The CDR3 sequence is 14 residues long. Per germline, CDR1 SNHLY and CDR2 FYNNEI. Here the CDR3 DNA reads TGTGCCAGCAAAACAGGATTTCCCAATTCACCCCTCCACTTT. Translating gives CASKTGFPNSPLHF. The variable domain in full, completed from reference TRBV2 and TRBJ1-6, reads EPEVTQTPSHQVTQMGQEVILRCVPISNHLYFYWYRQILGQKVEFLVSFYNNEISEKSEIFDDQFSVERPDGSNFTLKIRSTKLEDSAMYFCASKTGFPNSPLHFGNGTRLTVT.

This rearrangement joins TRBV5-5 to TRBJ2-5, with TRBD1 identical over 7 bases. The germline CDR1 and CDR2 sequences are SGHKS and YYEKEE (reference sequence). The CDR3 totals 13 residues. The trim removed 4 bases at V and 5 bases at J, leaving 5 bases unmatched. This CDR3 reads CASSGGQRETQYF. The CDR3 DNA follows: TGTGCCAGCAGCGGGGGACAGAGGGAGACCCAGTACTTC.

The chain links TRBV20-1 to TRBJ1-6, with D unresolved. The CDR3 runs 13 residues. The V end was cut by 8 bases, the J end by 5 bases, with 13 bases between. Per germline, CDR1 DFQATT and CDR2 SNEGSKA (reference sequence). The CDR3 DNA sequence: TGCAGTTCGGCGCAGGCTAATAATTCACCCCTCCACTTT. Encoded protein: CSSAQANNSPLHF.

The chain has TRBV20-1 and TRBJ1-6; the D is unclear. V lost 2 bases to trimming and J lost 5 bases, with 10 bases between them. CDR1 is DFQATT and CDR2 is SNEGSKA in the germline V gene (reference sequence). CDR3 length equals 14 residues. The CDR3 bases are TGCAGTGCTAGAACCCAGACGGATAATTCACCCCTCCACTTT. Its protein product is CSARTQTDNSPLHF.

This clonotype was recorded a few times. J is TRBJ1-3 and V is TRBV6-1, with D possibly being TRBD1 (5 bases). CDR3 length: 14 amino acids. Germline CDR1 and CDR2: MNHNS and SASEGT. Trimming shortened V by 6 bases and J by 0 bases, and 9 bases separated the two germline ends. The CDR3 region has the DNA TGTGCCAGCAGGACGGGGGACTCTGGAAACACCATATATTTT. This codes for CASRTGDSGNTIYF.

This clonotype has more than one count but fewer than ten. The rearrangement uses TRBV6-2 or TRBV6-3 and TRBJ1-3; no definite D call. The CDR3 totals 16 residues. Deletions cut 3 bases from V and 0 bases from J, with 12 bases between. The germline V gene has CDR1 MNHEY and CDR2 SVGEGT. CDR3 region: CASSYGREISGNTIYF. The CDR3 DNA sequence: TGTGCCAGCAGTTATGGGAGGGAGATCTCTGGAAACACCATATATTTT.

This clonotype was detected many times. The chain has TRBV12-3 or TRBV12-4 and TRBJ1-2; D remains unclear. V shed 2 bases and J shed 10 bases, with 8 bases lying between them. This CDR3 contains 11 residues. CDR3 DNA sequence: TGTGCCAGCAGTTTATCGGGGATCTACACCTTC. Its translation: CASSLSGIYTF.

The chain uses TRBV20-1 and TRBJ1-2; 8 bases fit TRBD1. V shed 2 bases, J shed 8 bases, and the junction held 4 bases outside the gene matches. Germline CDR1 and CDR2: DFQATT and SNEGSKA (reference sequence). This CDR3 is 12 amino acids long. The CDR3 spells CSARYRTGGYTF. The CDR3 DNA follows: TGCAGTGCTAGATACAGGACAGGGGGCTACACCTTC.

The chain combines TRBV19 with TRBJ2-7, with TRBD1 as a possible D gene (6 bases). This CDR3 is 14 amino acids long. Germline loops: CDR1 LNHDA, CDR2 SQIVND (reference sequence). V was trimmed by 4 bases and J by 1 base, leaving 11 bases between them. The CDR3 here is CASSTSTGSYEQYF. The CDR3 nucleotides are TGTGCCAGTAGTACTTCGACAGGTTCCTACGAGCAGTACTTC.

The sample holds many counts of this clonotype. The chain joins TRBV30 to TRBJ2-1, with 8 bases matching TRBD2. Trimming took 7 bases from V and 6 from J; bases not matched to a gene: 14. The CDR3 consists of 15 residues. Germline CDR1 GTSNPN, CDR2 SVGIG (reference sequence). CDR3 sequence reads: CASRAGGPPGNEQFF. As DNA, the CDR3 is TGTGCCTCAAGGGCGGGAGGCCCTCCCGGCAATGAGCAGTTCTTC.

This chain joins TRBV7-9 and TRBJ1-2, with a tentative D call TRBD1 (6 bases). V was cut by 5 bases and J by 2 bases, with 12 bases left in between. Germline CDR1 SEHNR, CDR2 FQNEAQ (reference sequence). The CDR3 consists of 14 residues. The CDR3, as DNA: TGTGCCAGCAGCAGGGAGGGGGGGAACTATGGCTACACCTTC. Translation gives CASSREGGNYGYTF.

There are a few counts of this clonotype. The chain recombines TRBV20-1 with TRBJ1-2; D might be TRBD1 (6 bases). The CDR3 is 14 residues long. The germline gives CDR1 DFQATT, CDR2 SNEGSKA (reference sequence). V was pared by 5 bases and J by 2 bases, with 15 bases between. The CDR3 reads CSAPREGGNYGYTF. In DNA, the CDR3 is TGCAGTGCTCCAAGAGAGGGGGGGAACTATGGCTACACCTTC.

This clonotype was counted only a few times. The J gene is TRBJ2-7, the V gene TRBV12-3 or TRBV12-4; TRBD2 agrees at 8 bases. J lost 9 bases, V lost 6 bases, and 16 bases had no gene match. The CDR3 length is 15 residues. CDR3 residues: CASRGPSGQPQTQYF. The CDR3, as DNA: TGTGCCAGCAGGGGACCTAGCGGGCAACCTCAGACGCAGTACTTC.

The chain combines TRBV28 with TRBJ2-7; TRBD2 matches at 10 bases. Germline CDR1 MDHEN, CDR2 SYDVKM. Germline trimming cut 3 bases from V and 6 bases from J; bases unmatched to any gene: 8. The CDR3 covers 15 residues. CDR3 sequence (DNA): TGTGCCAGCAGTTTCTCTAGCGGGAGACTCGGCGAGCAGTACTTC. Translating it yields CASSFSSGRLGEQYF.

J is TRBJ2-3 and V is TRBV12-3 or TRBV12-4; 8 nucleotides line up with TRBD2. The CDR3 loop spans 15 amino acids. The V segment lost 3 bases and the J segment 3 bases; nucleotides outside the gene matches: 5. As DNA, the CDR3 is TGTGCCAGCAGTTTTATGACTAGCGCTACAGATACGCAGTATTTT. Translation: CASSFMTSATDTQYF.

This clonotype showed up many times. J is TRBJ2-2 and V is TRBV7-3, with 12 bases identical to TRBD2. The CDR3 sequence is 15 residues long. V trimming: 5 bases; J trimming: 7 bases; junction bases outside the gene matches: 5. The germline V gene encodes CDR1 SGHTA and CDR2 FQGTGA. The CDR3 reads CASSPLAGGVGELFF. The CDR3 nucleotides read TGTGCCAGCAGCCCGCTAGCGGGAGGGGTCGGGGAGCTGTTTTTT.

The gene calls are TRBV24-1 and TRBJ2-3, with a weak D call TRBD2 (5 bases). V was cut by 8 bases and J by 3 bases, with 8 bases left in between. CDR3 length equals 12 residues. The V gene's germline CDR1 is KGHDR and CDR2 SFDVKD. CDR3 in DNA: TGTGCCACCACCGGGGAAACAGATACGCAGTATTTT. Its translation: CATTGETDTQYF.

This clonotype was counted at least ten times. The genes are TRBV12-5 and TRBJ2-3; D is possibly TRBD1 (6 bases). With 8 bases removed from V and 2 bases from J, the gap between germline ends came to 8 bases. CDR1 LGHNT and CDR2 FRNRAP come from the germline V gene. The CDR3 runs 12 residues. CDR3 sequence reads: CASRTDTDTQYF. The CDR3 DNA follows: TGTGCTAGTAGGACAGACACAGATACGCAGTATTTT.

The CDR3 loop is CASSPGLAGDLAKNIQYF. The CDR3 DNA sequence: TGCGCCAGCAGCCCCGGACTAGCGGGAGATCTAGCCAAAAACATTCAGTACTTC. The chain joins TRBV4-1 to TRBJ2-4; 13 nucleotides line up with TRBD2. Trimming at V came to 4 bases and at J to 0 bases, leaving 6 bases not matched to a gene. The germline CDR1 and CDR2 sequences are MGHRA and YSYEKL. There are 18 residues in the CDR3.

V is TRBV20-1 and J is TRBJ1-4; maybe TRBD1 (5 bases). V lost 3 bases to trimming and J lost 2 bases, with 10 bases between them. CDR3 length: 14 amino acids. Germline CDR1 DFQATT, CDR2 SNEGSKA (reference sequence). The CDR3 protein is CSASARQTNEKLFF. CDR3 DNA sequence: TGCAGTGCTAGCGCTAGACAGACTAATGAAAAACTGTTTTTT.

This clonotype was seen at least ten times. The rearrangement uses TRBV10-2 and TRBJ2-1; D is ambiguous. This CDR3 is 11 amino acids long. V shed 3 bases and J shed 6 bases, with 3 bases lying between them. Germline V gene lookup returns CDR1 WSHSY and CDR2 SAAADI. This CDR3 is CASSEGNEQFF. The CDR3 DNA reads as TGCGCCAGCAGTGAAGGCAATGAGCAGTTCTTC.

This clonotype was seen repeatedly, ten times or more. The gene calls are TRBV7-8 and TRBJ1-6; tentative D call: TRBD1 (5 bases). With 0 bases removed from V and 7 bases from J, the gap between germline ends came to 13 bases. Looked up from germline, CDR1 is SGHVS and CDR2 is FQNEAQ. The CDR3 spans 16 residues. In DNA form, the CDR3 reads TGTGCCAGCAGCTTAGCGAGTGGGGCGCTAAATTCACCCCTCCACTTT. Protein: CASSLASGALNSPLHF.

This clonotype was observed many times. The chain recombines TRBV20-1 with TRBJ1-5, with D unresolved. The CDR3 has 12 amino acids. Germline V gene sequence: CDR1 DFQATT, CDR2 SNEGSKA (reference sequence). The V and J ends lost 6 bases and 1 base respectively, with 7 bases between them. For the CDR3, the DNA is TGCAGTGCCGCCGAGAGCAATCAGCCCCAGCATTTT. Amino acids: CSAAESNQPQHF.

Many counts were recorded for this clonotype. This chain uses TRBV18 with TRBJ2-7, with 8 positions matching TRBD1. Germline V gives CDR1 KGHSH, CDR2 LQKENI. Trimming removed 2 bases from V and 7 bases from J; junction bases left unmatched: 13. This CDR3 has 16 amino acids. The chain's CDR3 is CASSPGTGGYGAEQYF. The CDR3 DNA reads as TGTGCCAGCTCACCAGGGACAGGAGGGTATGGGGCTGAGCAGTACTTC.

The chain couples TRBV2 to TRBJ1-2, with 9 bases that match TRBD1. With V trimmed by 7 bases and J by 5 bases, 8 bases remained unmatched. The CDR3 runs to 14 residues. The germline V gene encodes CDR1 SNHLY and CDR2 FYNNEI. CDR3 amino acids: CASTGPGQGYGYTF. CDR3 DNA: TGTGCCAGCACGGGGCCGGGACAGGGATATGGCTACACCTTC.